This is a list of T cell receptor beta chains from one sample in a study of T cell responses to AZD1222 COVID-19 vaccine. Using immunoSEQ multiplex PCR, the repertoire was profiled, and TCRdb retains in-frame clones only, with some absent. This sample carries 120,000 or so clones, around 89% of them seen once, and the ten largest clones take 11%. Source: peripheral blood, taken on day 0 of MenACWY control vaccination. These receptor sequences come from an adult in good health. The CDR3 runs from the conserved cysteine through the conserved F or W. The order of the fields is V gene, clone size, J gene, D gene, CDR3 DNA, CDR3 protein. A D gene is named only where the DNA matches it firmly. The size of a clone is reported for some rows only, either as once, few or many, or as a class for expanded clones.

TRBV7-9	-	TRBJ1-2	TRBD1	TGTGCCAGCAGCCTCCGACAGGGTGGCGACTATGGCTACACCTTC	CASSLRQGGDYGYTF
TRBV5-1	-	TRBJ2-4	-	TGCGCCAGCAGCAAAGACCCGGGGTCACACGCCGACATTCAGTACTTC	CASSKDPGSHADIQYF
TRBV12-3/TRBV12-4	-	TRBJ1-2	-	TGTGCCAGCAGTAGGGCCTATGGCTACACCTTC	CASSRAYGYTF
TRBV28	-	TRBJ2-2	-	TGTGCCAGTCAAAACACCGGGGAGCTGTTTTTT	CASQNTGELFF
TRBV5-6	-	TRBJ1-4	-	TGTGCCAGCAGCTCCTATATGGAGCAGGACGGTGAAAAACTGTTTTTT	CASSSYMEQDGEKLFF
TRBV9	once	TRBJ2-1	TRBD2	TGTGCCAGCAGCGCAGGACTAGTTTATAATGAGCAGTTCTTC	CASSAGLVYNEQFF
TRBV27	-	TRBJ2-5	TRBD1	TGTGCCAGCAGTCTAACAGGGGCCGGGACCCAGTACTTC	CASSLTGAGTQYF
TRBV14	few	TRBJ2-1	-	TGTGCCAGCAGCCAAGAGGGGGAGTACAATGAGCAGTTCTTC	CASSQEGEYNEQFF
TRBV3-1/TRBV3-2	-	TRBJ1-1	-	TGTGCCAGCAGCCAAGGGGGGTTGGCTGAAGCTTTCTTT	CASSQGGLAEAFF
TRBV21-1	once	TRBJ2-3	-	TGTGCCAGCAGAAATGGGGGCTCAGCAGATACGCAGTATTTT	CASRNGGSADTQYF